The 5 T cell receptor beta chains below all came from one sample that was sequenced in a study of T cells after yellow fever vaccination. One entry per CDR3 protein results from TCRdb running MiXCR on the 5' RACE reads. The table includes around 600,000 distinct CDR3 sequences, approximately 13% detected once. The sample consisted of PBMCs, taken on the day of the yellow fever booster vaccination. The source of these receptors is a man aged 25 to 45 who received the YFV17D yellow fever vaccine.

The chain couples TRBV10-3 to TRBJ2-5; TRBD2 agrees at 10 bases. The ends lost 3 bases at V and 4 bases at J; junction bases unmatched: 5. CDR1 and CDR2 (germline): ENHRY, SYGVKD. The CDR3 is 15 amino acids. The CDR3 loop is CAISDSLAGVETQYF. DNA of the CDR3: TGTGCCATCAGTGATTCTCTAGCGGGAGTAGAGACCCAGTACTTC.

In its sample, this clonotype was seen a few times. This chain links TRBV5-1 with TRBJ2-7; 8 nucleotides line up with TRBD2. Germline V gene data show CDR1 as SGHRS and CDR2 as YFSETQ. V shed 3 bases and J 1 base; nucleotides not matched to a gene: 6. This CDR3 comprises 15 residues. The CDR3 is CASSSTSENSYEQYF. DNA for the CDR3: TGCGCCAGCAGCTCGACTAGCGAGAATTCCTACGAGCAGTACTTC.

This clonotype has at least ten counts. The V gene is TRBV20-1, the J gene TRBJ2-7, with 7 bases that match TRBD2. The J segment lost 2 bases and the V segment lost 3 bases, leaving 7 bases of the junction unmatched. Germline V gene data show CDR1 as DFQATT and CDR2 as SNEGSKA (reference sequence). CDR3 length equals 14 residues. The CDR3 DNA follows: TGCAGTGCTAGTGGCGGGAGTGGTACCTACGAGCAGTACTTC. It codes for CSASGGSGTYEQYF.

The rearrangement links TRBV4-3 to TRBJ2-5, with 9 bases lining up with TRBD2. The CDR3 length is 15 residues. V lost 1 base and J lost 5; bases outside the gene matches: 5. Germline V gene lookup returns CDR1 LGHNA and CDR2 YSLEER. Here the CDR3 DNA reads TGCGCCAGCAGCCAAGCCGGCGGGAGGGGGGAGACCCAGTACTTC. Amino acid sequence: CASSQAGGRGETQYF.

A few counts support this clonotype. V and J are TRBV5-6 and TRBJ1-4, with D perhaps TRBD1 (5 bases). V was shortened by 0 bases and J by 7 bases, with 10 bases between the two germline ends. CDR1 and CDR2 (germline): SGHDT, YYEEEE. The CDR3 runs to 14 residues. Here the CDR3 reads CASSLAGTSEKLFF. CDR3 DNA sequence: TGTGCCAGCAGCTTGGCTGGGACTTCTGAAAAACTGTTTTTT.